The 10 T cell receptor beta chains below come from one sample, sequenced in a study of CD8 T cells in ankylosing spondylitis. TCRdb reanalysed the 5' RACE reads using MiXCR and keeps one entry per CDR3 protein. The sample has about 140,000 distinct CDR3 sequences, 6.5% to 8.5% seen once. Specimen: synovial fluid, either unsorted or a sorted T cell fraction (not recorded which). Source of these receptors: a male donor with ankylosing spondylitis.

This clonotype was observed at least ten times. The chain carries TRBV11-2 and TRBJ2-7; TRBD1 aligns across 9 bases. The trim removed 5 bases at V and 6 bases at J, leaving 5 bases unmatched. The CDR3 consists of 13 residues. Per the germline V gene, CDR1 is SGHAT and CDR2 is FQNNGV. This CDR3 is CASSPDRGAEQYF. The CDR3 bases are TGTGCCAGCAGCCCCGACAGGGGGGCCGAGCAGTACTTC.

This clonotype appeared many times. J is TRBJ1-1 and V is TRBV24-1; the D gene is possibly TRBD1 (5 bases). The CDR3 is 13 residues long. CDR1 is KGHDR, CDR2 SFDVKD, per germline. Between the trimmed V and J ends, which lost 3 bases and 7 bases, there was a span of 11 bases. The CDR3: CATSDGGRGEAFF. CDR3 DNA sequence: TGTGCCACCAGTGATGGGGGTAGGGGTGAAGCTTTCTTT.

This clonotype was picked up a small number of times. V and J are TRBV9 and TRBJ2-7, with D tentatively TRBD1 or TRBD2 (6 bases each). The CDR3 loop spans 15 amino acids. Deletions cut 4 bases from V and 0 bases from J, with 14 bases between. Germline values: CDR1 SGDLS, CDR2 YYNGEE. The CDR3 sequence: CASSPQGGNSYEQYF. The DNA for the CDR3 is TGTGCCAGCAGCCCCCAAGGGGGGAACTCCTACGAGCAGTACTTC.

The chain couples TRBV20-1 to TRBJ1-1; D unresolved. The CDR3 is 12 residues long. V was pared by 3 bases and J by 1 base, with 6 bases between. The germline CDR1 and CDR2 sequences are DFQATT and SNEGSKA (reference sequence). The CDR3, as DNA: TGCAGTGCTAGCCCCTGGAACACTGAAGCTTTCTTT. It is translated as CSASPWNTEAFF.

This clonotype was seen more than once but under ten times. The V call is TRBV20-1, the J call TRBJ2-5; D is tentatively TRBD1 or TRBD2 (6 bases each). The CDR3 sequence is 14 residues long. V dropped 5 bases and J dropped 5 bases, with 18 bases sitting between them. Germline CDR1 is DFQATT and CDR2 is SNEGSKA (reference sequence). The CDR3 region is CSAGVGGRGETQYF. CDR3 sequence (DNA): TGCAGTGCTGGAGTGGGGGGCCGCGGGGAGACCCAGTACTTC.

The J gene is TRBJ2-3, the V gene TRBV12-3 or TRBV12-4, with 10 bases aligning to TRBD2. V lost 2 bases to trimming and J lost 8 bases; unmatched junction nucleotides: 7. The CDR3 is 15 amino acids. This chain's CDR3 is CASSLTGTSAPTQYF. The CDR3 nucleotides are TGTGCCAGCAGTTTAACCGGGACTAGCGCCCCTACGCAGTATTTT.

This clonotype turned up a few times. The chain is built from TRBV7-9 and TRBJ1-2, with 7 positions matching TRBD1. V shed 4 bases and J 3 bases; nucleotides not matched to a gene: 2. The CDR3 is made up of 13 amino acids. Germline CDR1 is SEHNR and CDR2 is FQNEAQ (reference sequence). CDR3 protein: CASSWQGDYGYTF. The CDR3 bases are TGTGCCAGCAGCTGGCAGGGGGACTATGGCTACACCTTC.

This clonotype came up many times. This rearrangement joins TRBV2 to TRBJ1-1; D is unresolved. The CDR3 consists of 13 residues. Per the germline V gene, CDR1 is SNHLY and CDR2 is FYNNEI. Trimming stripped 6 bases from V and 0 bases from J, with 8 bases between. The CDR3 DNA reads as TGTGCCAGCAGCTGGACGGTGAACACTGAAGCTTTCTTT. Its translation: CASSWTVNTEAFF.

This clonotype was recorded at least ten times. V usage is TRBV20-1 and J usage is TRBJ1-1; D might be TRBD1 (5 bases). CDR1 DFQATT and CDR2 SNEGSKA come from the germline V gene (reference sequence). The length of the CDR3 is 15 residues. Trimming left V 4 bases short and J 5 bases short, with 20 bases between. The CDR3 loop is CSAIDSGDYGTEAFF. CDR3 DNA: TGCAGTGCTATAGACTCCGGGGACTATGGGACTGAAGCTTTCTTT.

This clonotype was seen only a few times. The chain uses TRBV28 and TRBJ1-1; 7 nucleotides agree with TRBD1. This CDR3 spans 15 amino acids. Losses at the gene ends were 4 bases for V and 1 base for J; bases not matched to a gene: 6. Germline CDR1 reads MDHEN; CDR2 reads SYDVKM. The chain's CDR3 is CASSSDHRGNTEAFF. DNA for the CDR3: TGTGCCAGCAGTTCGGATCACAGGGGGAACACTGAAGCTTTCTTT.